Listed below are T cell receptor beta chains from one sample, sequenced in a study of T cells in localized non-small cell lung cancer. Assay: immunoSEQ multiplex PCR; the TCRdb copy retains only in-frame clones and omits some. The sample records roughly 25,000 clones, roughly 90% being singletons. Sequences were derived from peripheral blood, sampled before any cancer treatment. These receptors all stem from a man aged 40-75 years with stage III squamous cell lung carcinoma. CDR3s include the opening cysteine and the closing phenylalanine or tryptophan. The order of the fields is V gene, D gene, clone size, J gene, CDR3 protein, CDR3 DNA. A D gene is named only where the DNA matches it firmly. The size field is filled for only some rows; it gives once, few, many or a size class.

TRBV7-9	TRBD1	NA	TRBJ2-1	CASSLAGTGKVNEQFF	TGTGCCAGCAGCTTAGCTGGGACAGGGAAAGTAAATGAGCAGTTCTTC
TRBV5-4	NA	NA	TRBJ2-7	CASSAKQGSYEQYF	TGTGCCAGCAGCGCAAAACAGGGTTCTTACGAGCAGTACTTC
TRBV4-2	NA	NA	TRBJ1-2	CASSQDQAPSTYGYTF	TGTGCCAGCAGCCAAGATCAGGCACCCAGTACCTATGGCTACACCTTC
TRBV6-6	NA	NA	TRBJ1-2	CASSYSVGGGGGYTF	TGTGCCAGCAGTTACTCGGTAGGGGGGGGAGGCGGCTACACCTTC
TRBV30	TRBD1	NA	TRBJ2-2	CAWSVRGQGRTGELFF	TGTGCCTGGAGTGTACGCGGACAGGGCAGGACCGGGGAGCTGTTTTTT
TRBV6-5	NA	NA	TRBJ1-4	CASTRTLGSNEKLFF	TGTGCCAGCACCCGGACCCTGGGGTCTAATGAAAAACTGTTTTTT
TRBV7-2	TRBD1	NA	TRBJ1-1	CASSVGQLNTEAFF	TGTGCCAGCAGCGTGGGACAGCTGAACACTGAAGCTTTCTTT
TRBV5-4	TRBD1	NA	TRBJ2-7	CASSPGAGGREQYF	TGTGCCAGCAGCCCGGGGGCAGGGGGCCGCGAGCAGTACTTC
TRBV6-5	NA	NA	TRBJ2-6	CASRENGANVLTF	TGTGCCAGCAGGGAAAATGGGGCCAACGTCCTGACTTTC
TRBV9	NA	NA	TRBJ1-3	CASSPRIGPGNTIYF	TGTGCCAGCAGCCCAAGGATTGGTCCTGGAAACACCATATATTTT
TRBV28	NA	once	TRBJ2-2	CASMYTGELFF	TGTGCCAGCATGTACACCGGGGAGCTGTTTTTT
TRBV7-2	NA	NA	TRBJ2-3	CASSPDGGSAGTQYF	TGTGCCAGCAGCCCAGATGGTGGGAGTGCGGGTACGCAGTATTTT
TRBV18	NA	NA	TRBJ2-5	CASSPKETQYF	TGTGCCAGCTCACCAAAGGAGACCCAGTACTTC
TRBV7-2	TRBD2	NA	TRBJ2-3	CASRSGQAGGTDTQYF	TGTGCCAGCAGATCAGGTCAAGCGGGGGGTACAGATACGCAGTATTTT